These 27 T cell receptor beta chains were sequenced from one sample in a study of cytomegalovirus exposure and HLA in healthy donors (dated by TCRdb to 2015 to 2018). The library was generated by the immunoSEQ multiplex PCR assay. The multiplex PCR relied on a mix of 60 forward primers for TCR Vbeta segments and 13 reverse primers for TCR Jbeta segments. TCRdb stores this immuneACCESS table with in-frame sequences only. Part of the clones is absent; in the studies checked, under half of the shortfall reflects unresolved V genes, and no reason is known for the rest. This sample is represented by around 130,000 clones; 65% to 75% of them were singletons. The top ten hold under 6.5% of the sample. The sequencing input was PBMCs. Receptors were obtained from a woman between 45 and 65 years old in good health and CMV-seropositive.

The chain combines TRBV2 with TRBJ2-7; D ambiguous. This CDR3 has 13 residues. Between the trimmed V and J ends, which lost 4 bases and 2 bases, there was a span of 9 bases. Germline V CDR1 and CDR2: SNHLY, FYNNEI. Written as DNA, the CDR3 is TGTGCCAGCAGTGTCCAGCGTACCTACGAGCAGTACTTC. Protein: CASSVQRTYEQYF.

The chain combines TRBV14 with TRBJ1-2; D unclear. The length of the CDR3 is 15 residues. The ends were cut back, 4 bases at V and 4 bases at J, with 16 bases in the middle. Germline V CDR1 and CDR2: SGHDN, FVKESK. The CDR3 here is CASSLRGKALYGYTF. The CDR3 DNA reads as TGTGCCAGCAGCCTGCGAGGCAAAGCCCTCTATGGCTACACCTTC.

The rearrangement uses TRBV15 and TRBJ1-1; D is possibly TRBD1 (5 bases). This CDR3 is built from 14 residues. V was cut by 1 base and J by 5 bases, with 11 bases left in between. Per germline, CDR1 LNHNV and CDR2 YYDKDF (reference sequence). CDR3 loop: CATSRGAGRTEAFF. Written as DNA, the CDR3 is TGTGCCACCAGCAGAGGGGCAGGGAGGACTGAAGCTTTCTTT.

The chain carries TRBV9 and TRBJ2-3; 7 nucleotides align to TRBD1. CDR3 size: 14 residues. Germline values: CDR1 SGDLS, CDR2 YYNGEE. J gave up 5 bases and V 3 bases, and 6 bases lay outside the gene matches. The CDR3 here is CASSEDRAGDTQYF. CDR3 nucleotide sequence: TGTGCCAGCAGCGAAGACAGGGCCGGAGATACGCAGTATTTT.

The chain is built from TRBV2 and TRBJ2-7, with TRBD2 identical over 11 bases. Germline V CDR1 and CDR2: SNHLY, FYNNEI. This CDR3 is built from 15 residues. The junction had 7 bases not matched to a gene; V was cut back by 3 bases and J by 6 bases. CDR3 residues: CASSELAGGPFEQYF. The CDR3 DNA follows: TGTGCCAGCAGTGAGTTAGCGGGGGGGCCGTTCGAGCAGTACTTC.

The chain uses TRBV6-6 and TRBJ1-2; 8 nucleotides align to TRBD1. Trimming cost V 7 bases and J 8 bases; bases outside gene matches: 12. This CDR3 is built from 14 residues. Per germline, CDR1 MNHNY and CDR2 SVGAGI (reference sequence). DNA of the CDR3: TGTGCCAGCACCAACCCTACAGGGGGTAGCGGCTACACCTTC. This encodes CASTNPTGGSGYTF.

This clone was counted between two and nine times. Here the CDR3 reads CVRSNRQASGNTIYF. The CDR3 coding sequence is TGTGTCAGAAGCAACAGACAGGCTTCTGGAAACACCATATATTTT. The chain is built from TRBV7-5 and TRBJ1-3; the DNA was not compared with TRBD1, the D call given in the table. TRBV7-5 represents a pseudogene. The CDR3 totals 15 residues.

The chain links TRBV21-1 to TRBJ1-6; the table gives TRBD1 as D, unverified against the DNA. TRBV21-1 is labeled a pseudogene. The CDR3 has 16 amino acids. CDR3: CASSKNQGANNSPLHF. In nucleotides, the CDR3 is TGTGCCAGCAGCAAAAACCAGGGGGCAAATAATTCACCCCTCCACTTT.

The V and J genes are TRBV7-2 and TRBJ2-3; D ambiguous. V lost 5 bases, J lost 6 bases, and 6 bases lay in between. The CDR3 has 11 amino acids. Germline assignment: CDR1 SGHTA and CDR2 FQGNSA. CDR3: CASSPQDTQYF. DNA of the CDR3: TGTGCCAGCAGCCCCCAGGATACGCAGTATTTT.

J is TRBJ1-6 and V is TRBV6-6; a possible D gene is TRBD1 (6 bases). In germline, CDR1 is MNHNY, CDR2 SVGAGI (reference sequence). This CDR3 has 14 residues. Trimming pared 0 bases from V and 6 bases from J, leaving 6 bases between. The CDR3 region has the DNA TGTGCCAGCAGTTACTCAGGGGGTAATTCACCCCTCCACTTT. As protein: CASSYSGGNSPLHF.

This clone was observed a single time. The J gene is TRBJ2-5, the V gene TRBV19; TRBD1 matches 9 bases. V was pared by 7 bases and J by 2 bases, with 14 bases of the junction left unmatched. This CDR3 region has 17 residues. Germline V gives CDR1 LNHDA, CDR2 SQIVND (reference sequence). The CDR3 DNA is TGTGCCAGTACCCCCGGGAACAGGGGGCTTTTGCAAGAGACCCAGTACTTC. Amino acids: CASTPGNRGLLQETQYF.

As concerns this clone: Mismatch with germline at one junction end may stem from a read error. This chain links TRBV11-2 with TRBJ1-2; a weak D match, TRBD1 (5 bases). The CDR3 length is 13 residues. Germline values: CDR1 SGHAT, CDR2 FQNNGV. CDR3 DNA sequence: TGTGCCAGCAGCCTAGACAGTATCTATGGCTACACCTTC. This codes for CASSLDSIYGYTF.

This rearrangement joins TRBV5-1 to TRBJ1-3, with D possibly being TRBD1 (5 bases). Per germline, CDR1 SGHRS and CDR2 YFSETQ. CDR3 length: 15 amino acids. Trimming shortened V by 2 bases and J by 3 bases, and 12 bases separated the two germline ends. The CDR3 reads CASSLSPGGGNTIYF. The CDR3 nucleotides are TGCGCCAGCAGCTTATCCCCCGGGGGTGGAAACACCATATATTTT.

The chain couples TRBV7-2 to TRBJ2-7; 7 bases map to TRBD1. The CDR3 loop spans 14 amino acids. Germline V lookup: CDR1 SGHTA, CDR2 FQGNSA. V was clipped by 5 bases and J by 5 bases; unmatched bases: 9. The CDR3 is CASSEDRRLNEQYF. CDR3 DNA sequence: TGTGCCAGCAGCGAGGACAGGCGACTAAACGAGCAGTACTTC.

V gene TRBV5-1 combines with J gene TRBJ2-3; D not certain. Germline-derived CDR1 and CDR2 are SGHRS and YFSETQ. V was pared by 1 base and J by 2 bases, with 11 bases between. The CDR3 covers 15 residues. In DNA, the CDR3 is TGCGCCAGCAGCTTGCCCGCCAGCGACACAGATACGCAGTATTTT. This codes for CASSLPASDTDTQYF.

The chain combines TRBV2 with TRBJ1-4; 8 bases map to TRBD1. The CDR3 covers 15 residues. In germline, CDR1 is SNHLY, CDR2 FYNNEI. V shed 3 bases, J shed 8 bases, and the junction held 8 bases outside the gene matches. The CDR3 is CASSDSRDRSEKLFF. CDR3 DNA sequence: TGTGCCAGCAGTGACAGTCGGGACAGGAGCGAAAAACTGTTTTTT.

The chain employs TRBV11-3 and TRBJ1-1; possible D gene TRBD1, 6 bases. CDR3 length: 14 amino acids. In germline, CDR1 is SGHNT, CDR2 YENEEA. V was trimmed by 6 bases and J by 4 bases, leaving 15 bases between them. The CDR3 sequence is CASRRGRGSTEAFF. The CDR3 DNA reads as TGTGCCAGCAGACGGGGGCGGGGGAGCACTGAAGCTTTCTTT.

This clone was detected only a few times. This sequence joins TRBV7-2 and TRBJ2-7; 8 nucleotides line up with TRBD2. In germline, CDR1 is SGHTA, CDR2 FQGNSA. The length of the CDR3 is 12 residues. The junction had 6 bases not matched to a gene; V was cut back by 2 bases and J by 12 bases. The CDR3 DNA sequence: TGTGCCAGCAGCTTAAGGACTAGCATTCCGTACTTC. Amino acids: CASSLRTSIPYF. The variable domain in full, completed from reference TRBV7-2 and TRBJ2-7, reads GAGVSQSPSNKVTEKGKDVELRCDPISGHTALYWYRQSLGQGLEFLIYFQGNSAPDKSGLPSDRFSAERTGGSVSTLTIQRTQQEDSAVYLCASSLRTSIPYFGPGTRLTVT.

The chain recombines TRBV7-2 with TRBJ2-3; D call uncertain. Germline V gives CDR1 SGHTA, CDR2 FQGNSA. This CDR3 is 13 amino acids long. Trimming took off 2 bases at V and 8 bases at J, with 11 bases between the two ends. The DNA of the CDR3 is TGTGCCAGCAGCTTATCGCCAGATTCTACGCAGTATTTT. Amino acid sequence: CASSLSPDSTQYF.

The V gene is TRBV4-1, the J gene TRBJ1-1; 7 nucleotides match TRBD1. Looked up from germline, CDR1 is MGHRA and CDR2 is YSYEKL. CDR3 length equals 15 residues. J was trimmed by 4 bases and V by 0 bases; bases with no gene match: 5. The CDR3 nucleotides read TGCGCCAGCAGCCAAGATAGGACAGGCTTCACTGAAGCTTTCTTT. It yields the protein CASSQDRTGFTEAFF.

CDR3 nucleotide sequence: TGCGCCAGCAGCTTGGGAACGGGGGGGACTGAAGCTTTCTTT. It is translated as CASSLGTGGTEAFF. This chain joins TRBV5-1 and TRBJ1-1; D is possibly TRBD1 (5 bases). This CDR3 region has 14 residues. CDR1 SGHRS and CDR2 YFSETQ come from the germline V gene. The ends were cut back, 0 bases at V and 5 bases at J, with 11 bases in the middle.

V gene TRBV27 combines with J gene TRBJ2-2, with D unclear. V was pared by 1 base and J by 5 bases, with 8 bases between. This CDR3 region has 14 residues. Germline CDR1 MNHEY, CDR2 SMNVEV (reference sequence). The CDR3 DNA reads TGTGCCAGCAGTTTATACCCAGGTACCGGGGAGCTGTTTTTT. Translated: CASSLYPGTGELFF.

CDR3 protein: CASSLEMGSTQYF. CDR3 coding DNA: TGTGCCAGCAGCTTAGAGATGGGGAGTACGCAGTATTTT. J is TRBJ2-3 and V is TRBV7-9, with TRBD2 as a possible D gene (5 bases). From germline, CDR1 is SEHNR and CDR2 FQNEAQ (reference sequence). The CDR3 length is 13 residues. V lost 1 base and J lost 8, with 10 bases in between.

This chain links TRBV18 with TRBJ2-1; D is unclear. CDR1 is KGHSH and CDR2 is LQKENI in the germline V gene. Trimming removed 6 bases from V and 2 bases from J, with 11 bases in between. The CDR3 is 14 amino acids. In DNA, the CDR3 is TGTGCCAGCTCGCGAGGCCCAACCTACAATGAGCAGTTCTTC. It codes for CASSRGPTYNEQFF.

The chain links TRBV5-6 to TRBJ2-1; D not certain. V was shortened by 2 bases and J by 0 bases, with 9 bases between the two germline ends. The CDR3 has 15 residues. Germline CDR1 and CDR2: SGHDT and YYEEEE. CDR3 in amino acids: CASSFFPSSYNEQFF. The CDR3 DNA reads TGTGCCAGCAGCTTCTTCCCGAGCTCCTACAATGAGCAGTTCTTC.

The chain employs TRBV5-4 and TRBJ2-5, with TRBD1 as a possible D gene (6 bases). This CDR3 contains 15 residues. V lost 2 bases to trimming and J lost 4 bases, with 15 bases between them. Per germline, CDR1 SGHNT and CDR2 YYREEE (reference sequence). The CDR3 DNA follows: TGTGCCAGCAGCTTAAGTTTAGGGGGTATAGAGACCCAGTACTTC. Its protein product is CASSLSLGGIETQYF. The full variable domain, with the rest looked up from reference TRBV5-4 and TRBJ2-5, is ETGVTQSPTHLIKTRGQQVTLRCSSQSGHNTVSWYQQALGQGPQFIFQYYREEENGRGNFPPRFSGLQFPNYSSELNVNALELDDSALYLCASSLSLGGIETQYFGPGTRLLVL.

J is TRBJ2-2 and V is TRBV19; no firm D call. This CDR3 spans 11 amino acids. Trimming cost V 6 bases and J 6 bases, with 5 bases left between them. Germline-derived CDR1 and CDR2 are LNHDA and SQIVND (reference sequence). This chain's CDR3 is CASSLAGELFF. In DNA form, the CDR3 reads TGTGCCAGTAGCTTAGCCGGGGAGCTGTTTTTT.